This TCR beta chain is drawn from a study of T cell repertoires in cytomegalovirus infection. Study summary: Public TCR beta signatures indicated both CMV infection and matching HLA type.

Findings of the study overall: Based on cumulative public TCR beta family frequency, carriers of CMV plus the relevant HLA were identified.

This clonotype was counted a few times. The antigen remains unidentified. MiXCR, run by TCRdb on the reads, gives a single entry per CDR3 protein. The data contain about 140,000 distinct CDR3 sequences, roughly 6% of them seen just once; the ten biggest clones take up roughly 18%. Germline loops: CDR1 SGHDN, CDR2 FVKESK. V was clipped by 6 bases and J by 2 bases, with 13 bases between them. This CDR3 has 14 amino acids. The sample was PBMCs. The sequence derives from a human donor in good health (CMV status not recorded). Some clones in this sample may be carry-over from other donors' samples. The rearrangement joins TRBV14 to TRBJ1-1; the D is unclear. The CDR3, as DNA: TGTGCCAGCAGTGGCTACAAGGGTAACACTGAAGCTTTCTTT. Amino acids: CASSGYKGNTEAFF.